The 28 T cell receptor beta chains given below trace back to one sample, sequenced in a study of shared clonotypes between healthy human individuals. Some clones are missing from TCRdb's copy, which holds only in-frame ones; the method was immunoSEQ multiplex PCR. Of around 940,000 clones in the sample, less than 85% were seen once. The source material was memory CD4+ T cells sorted from blood. Described subset: CD45RA-negative fraction. All receptors derive from a man between 18 and 29 years old in good health.

This clone was seen a few times. This sequence joins TRBV5-1 and TRBJ1-2, with D unresolved. V gave up 1 base and J gave up 7 bases, with 17 bases separating them. The CDR3 totals 15 residues. Germline CDR1 reads SGHRS; CDR2 reads YFSETQ. CDR3 coding DNA: TGCGCCAGCAGCTTGATAGGGAGCCATAATGTTGGCTACACCTTC. Its protein is CASSLIGSHNVGYTF.

The V and J genes are TRBV5-1 and TRBJ2-5; D may match TRBD1 or TRBD2 (6 bases each). Trimming cost V 0 bases and J 5 bases, with 11 bases left between them. There are 14 residues in the CDR3. Looked up from germline, CDR1 is SGHRS and CDR2 is YFSETQ. As DNA, the CDR3 is TGCGCCAGCAGCTTGGAGGGGGGATGGGAGACCCAGTACTTC. Translating it yields CASSLEGGWETQYF.

The rearrangement joins TRBV4-3 to TRBJ2-3; a weak D match, TRBD2 (6 bases). Germline V gives CDR1 LGHNA, CDR2 YSLEER. V lost 0 bases, J lost 4 bases, and 14 bases lay in between. The CDR3 consists of 16 residues. The CDR3, as DNA: TGCGCCAGCAGCCAAGACCGGGGGTCAGGTTCAGATACGCAGTATTTT. As protein: CASSQDRGSGSDTQYF.

The J gene is TRBJ2-7, the V gene TRBV30; D is perhaps TRBD2 (5 bases). The CDR3 runs 12 residues. The germline CDR1 and CDR2 sequences are GTSNPN and SVGIG (reference sequence). V lost 5 bases to trimming and J lost 0 bases, with 8 bases between them. CDR3 protein: CAWAGSSYEQYF. The CDR3 nucleotides read TGTGCCTGGGCGGGCAGCTCCTACGAGCAGTACTTC.

The chain carries TRBV2 and TRBJ2-2; the D gene is possibly TRBD2 (7 bases). V lost 6 bases, J lost 4 bases, and 9 bases lay in between. The germline CDR1 and CDR2 sequences are SNHLY and FYNNEI. This CDR3 is built from 13 residues. The CDR3 coding sequence is TGTGCCAGCAGCGGGGGGCTCACCGGGGAGCTGTTTTTT. As protein: CASSGGLTGELFF.

This clone was seen many times. The chain couples TRBV2 to TRBJ1-5, with TRBD1 matching 9 bases. This CDR3 comprises 14 residues. Germline values: CDR1 SNHLY, CDR2 FYNNEI. Trimming removed 6 bases from V and 5 bases from J; junction bases left unmatched: 5. The CDR3 is CASRQQGAYQPQHF. The CDR3, as DNA: TGTGCCAGCAGGCAACAGGGGGCCTATCAGCCCCAGCATTTT.

This rearrangement joins TRBV7-9 to TRBJ1-1; 7 nucleotides agree with TRBD1. The CDR3 extends over 15 amino acids. In germline, CDR1 is SEHNR, CDR2 FQNEAQ (reference sequence). The ends lost 4 bases at V and 1 base at J; junction bases unmatched: 6. The CDR3 loop reads CASSSRQGGNTEAFF. The CDR3, as DNA: TGTGCCAGCAGCTCGAGACAGGGAGGGAACACTGAAGCTTTCTTT.

The J gene is TRBJ1-6, the V gene TRBV7-6; possibly TRBD1 for D (5 bases). V gave up 2 bases and J gave up 6 bases, with 17 bases separating them. The length of the CDR3 is 17 residues. Looked up from germline, CDR1 is SGHVS and CDR2 is FNYEAQ. CDR3 region: CASSLRGLGGLNSPLHF. CDR3 DNA: TGTGCCAGCAGCTTACGGGGACTAGGCGGGCTTAATTCACCCCTCCACTTT.

The chain joins TRBV19 to TRBJ2-7; possibly TRBD2 for D (6 bases). The V and J ends lost 0 bases and 6 bases respectively, with 12 bases between them. This CDR3 region has 14 residues. Per the germline V gene, CDR1 is LNHDA and CDR2 is SQIVND (reference sequence). Written as DNA, the CDR3 is TGTGCCAGTAGTATAGATCCCTCTAGCGTCGAGCAGTACTTC. The encoded protein is CASSIDPSSVEQYF. The full variable domain, rest sourced from reference TRBV19 and TRBJ2-7, is DGGITQSPKYLFRKEGQNVTLSCEQNLNHDAMYWYRQDPGQGLRLIYYSQIVNDFQKGDIAEGYSVSREKKESFPLTVTSAQKNPTAFYLCASSIDPSSVEQYFGPGTRLTVT.

This clone was recorded once. The V call is TRBV5-1, the J call TRBJ1-6, with 7 bases lining up with TRBD1. CDR1 is SGHRS and CDR2 is YFSETQ in the germline V gene. The V gene end was trimmed by 1 base and the J gene end by 10 bases; junction bases not matched to a gene: 5. This CDR3 contains 14 residues. CDR3 nucleotides: TGCGCCAGCAGCTTGAGAGGGGGCGAGTCACCCCTCCACTTT. Protein product: CASSLRGGESPLHF.

J is TRBJ2-7 and V is TRBV4-3; a weak D match, TRBD2 (6 bases). Germline V lookup: CDR1 LGHNA, CDR2 YSLEER. The germline V and J ends were trimmed by 3 bases and 1 base, with 16 bases remaining between them. The CDR3 runs 16 residues. In DNA form, the CDR3 reads TGCGCCAGCAGCCACCGCGTTGGCGCGGGATCCTACGAGCAGTACTTC. The encoded protein is CASSHRVGAGSYEQYF.

J is TRBJ1-3 and V is TRBV9; no clear D. The CDR3 has 15 residues. Per germline, CDR1 SGDLS and CDR2 YYNGEE. The V gene lost 0 bases and the J gene lost 4 bases, with 11 bases spanning the gap. The CDR3 sequence: CASSVVDGVGNTIYF. In DNA, the CDR3 is TGTGCCAGCAGCGTAGTAGACGGGGTCGGAAACACCATATATTTT.

This sequence joins TRBV2 and TRBJ2-1; D possibly uses TRBD1 or TRBD2 (5 bases each). Germline lookup yields CDR1 SNHLY and CDR2 FYNNEI. V dropped 6 bases and J dropped 1 base, with 19 bases sitting between them. The CDR3 is 17 residues long. The CDR3 DNA follows: TGTGCCAGCAGGGCAAACTCCGGGACGAAGTCCTACAATGAGCAGTTCTTC. Translating it yields CASRANSGTKSYNEQFF. Complete variable domain (other parts from reference TRBV2 and TRBJ2-1): EPEVTQTPSHQVTQMGQEVILRCVPISNHLYFYWYRQILGQKVEFLVSFYNNEISEKSEIFDDQFSVERPDGSNFTLKIRSTKLEDSAMYFCASRANSGTKSYNEQFFGPGTRLTVL.

The rearrangement uses TRBV7-8 and TRBJ1-1; tentatively, D is TRBD1 (6 bases). CDR1 is SGHVS, CDR2 FQNEAQ, per germline. There are 16 residues in the CDR3. Trimming pared 5 bases from V and 5 bases from J, leaving 21 bases between. CDR3 in amino acids: CASSPEAGARGTEAFF. DNA for the CDR3: TGTGCCAGCAGCCCAGAGGCAGGGGCCAGGGGAACTGAAGCTTTCTTT.

V is TRBV14 and J is TRBJ2-5; D possibly uses TRBD1 or TRBD2 (5 bases each). From germline, CDR1 is SGHDN and CDR2 FVKESK. V lost 4 bases and J 2 bases, leaving 11 bases between the germline ends. The CDR3 runs 14 residues. In DNA form, the CDR3 reads TGTGCCAGCAGCCCTCGGGACGCTCAAGAGACCCAGTACTTC. The encoded protein is CASSPRDAQETQYF. Supplemented by reference TRBV14 and TRBJ2-5, the full variable domain reads EAGVTQFPSHSVIEKGQTVTLRCDPISGHDNLYWYRRVMGKEIKFLLHFVKESKQDESGMPNNRFLAERTGGTYSTLKVQPAELEDSGVYFCASSPRDAQETQYFGPGTRLLVL.

This chain links TRBV28 with TRBJ1-5; a weak D match, TRBD1 (5 bases). This CDR3 contains 14 residues. Looked up from germline, CDR1 is MDHEN and CDR2 is SYDVKM. Trimming took 5 bases from V and 0 from J, leaving 8 bases between them. CDR3 DNA sequence: TGTGCCAGCAGTACAGGTCCTAGCAATCAGCCCCAGCATTTT. It is translated as CASSTGPSNQPQHF.

This clone appeared a single time. The chain employs TRBV9 and TRBJ1-2; D might be TRBD1 (5 bases). Trimming removed 3 bases from V and 2 bases from J, with 14 bases in between. The CDR3 totals 15 residues. Germline V gene sequence: CDR1 SGDLS, CDR2 YYNGEE. The CDR3 DNA follows: TGTGCCAGCAGCGCGTCATGGGGGGAAAACTATGGCTACACCTTC. Its protein product is CASSASWGENYGYTF.

The CDR3 spells CASSLSKNTEAFF. CDR3 DNA sequence: TGTGCCAGCAGTTTATCTAAGAACACTGAAGCTTTCTTT. J is TRBJ1-1 and V is TRBV28; no definite D call. The V and J ends lost 1 base and 1 base respectively, with 4 bases between them. Per germline, CDR1 MDHEN and CDR2 SYDVKM. The CDR3 contains 13 residues.

The J gene is TRBJ2-7, the V gene TRBV4-1; 11 bases align to TRBD2. The CDR3 runs 15 residues. Germline loops: CDR1 MGHRA, CDR2 YSYEKL. V was pared by 0 bases and J by 5 bases, with 3 bases of the junction left unmatched. The CDR3 is CASSQEVAGGNEQYF. CDR3 coding DNA: TGCGCCAGCAGCCAAGAGGTAGCGGGAGGGAACGAGCAGTACTTC.

The chain links TRBV6-1 to TRBJ2-2, with a weak D call TRBD1 (6 bases). Trimming removed 0 bases at V and 4 bases at J, with 15 bases between. CDR1 is MNHNS and CDR2 is SASEGT in the germline V gene. The CDR3 totals 17 residues. This CDR3 is CASSEAWAGVTTGELFF. The CDR3 DNA sequence: TGTGCCAGCAGTGAAGCTTGGGCAGGGGTGACCACCGGGGAGCTGTTTTTT.

With respect to this clone: The same CDR3 is also encoded by other DNA sequences in this sample. This chain joins TRBV6-1 and TRBJ2-7; tentatively, D is TRBD1 (5 bases). Trimming shortened V by 3 bases and J by 4 bases, and 7 bases separated the two germline ends. There are 12 residues in the CDR3. The germline CDR1 and CDR2 sequences are MNHNS and SASEGT. CDR3 nucleotides: TGTGCCAGCAGTGACCAGGGATACGAGCAGTACTTC. It translates to CASSDQGYEQYF.

Note on this clone: Within the sample, other DNA sequences also encode this same CDR3. The V gene is TRBV28, the J gene TRBJ2-7; a possible D gene is TRBD2 (5 bases). The germline V gene encodes CDR1 MDHEN and CDR2 SYDVKM. With 6 bases removed from V and 4 bases from J, the gap between germline ends came to 13 bases. The CDR3 runs to 13 residues. For the CDR3, the DNA is TGTGCCAGCAGCCTTACGGGGTCGTACGAGCAGTACTTC. Its translation is CASSLTGSYEQYF.

DNA of the CDR3: TGTGCCATCAGTGCACAATCAGGGGGCACTGAAGCTTTCTTT. Translation: CAISAQSGGTEAFF. The chain uses TRBV10-3 and TRBJ1-1; 7 nucleotides agree with TRBD1. In germline, CDR1 is ENHRY, CDR2 SYGVKD. V trimming: 4 bases; J trimming: 4 bases; junction bases outside the gene matches: 6. CDR3 length equals 14 residues.

The chain uses TRBV6-5 and TRBJ1-2; no clear D gene. Germline CDR1 and CDR2: MNHEY and SVGAGI. V lost 5 bases to trimming and J lost 7 bases, with 14 bases between them. The CDR3 loop spans 13 amino acids. For the CDR3, the DNA is TGTGCCAGCAGTCCCACATCTTCGACTGGCTACACCTTC. It specifies CASSPTSSTGYTF.

This clone was counted a few times. V usage is TRBV7-9 and J usage is TRBJ2-3, with 8 bases matching TRBD2. J gave up 4 bases and V 5 bases, and 11 bases lay outside the gene matches. Germline V gene lookup returns CDR1 SEHNR and CDR2 FQNEAQ (reference sequence). CDR3 length equals 16 residues. This CDR3 reads CASSPYRAGAADTQYF. The CDR3 DNA follows: TGTGCCAGCAGCCCCTATAGAGCGGGAGCGGCAGATACGCAGTATTTT.

This clone appeared a few times. The V call is TRBV11-2, the J call TRBJ2-1; 11 bases fit TRBD2. The ends lost 5 bases at V and 3 bases at J; junction bases unmatched: 9. The CDR3 runs 17 residues. Germline assignment: CDR1 SGHAT and CDR2 FQNNGV. In DNA form, the CDR3 reads TGTGCCAGCAGCATGGGACTAGCGGACTACTACTACAATGAGCAGTTCTTC. Translating gives CASSMGLADYYYNEQFF.

This clone was observed a handful of times. V gene TRBV7-9 combines with J gene TRBJ1-1; 7 bases line up with TRBD1. Per the germline V gene, CDR1 is SEHNR and CDR2 is FQNEAQ (reference sequence). The CDR3 loop spans 15 amino acids. The V gene end was trimmed by 5 bases and the J gene end by 1 base; junction bases not matched to a gene: 7. CDR3 in amino acids: CASSQRQGPNTEAFF. In DNA form, the CDR3 reads TGTGCCAGCAGCCAGAGACAGGGACCGAACACTGAAGCTTTCTTT.

Comment on this clone: Other DNA sequences in this sample translate to the same CDR3. This chain connects TRBV6-1 to TRBJ1-1, with no clear D. The V and J ends lost 2 bases and 5 bases respectively, with 9 bases between them. The CDR3 has 13 amino acids. CDR1 and CDR2 from the germline V gene are MNHNS and SASEGT. CDR3: CASSENRRTEAFF. The CDR3 bases are TGTGCCAGCAGTGAAAACAGAAGGACTGAAGCTTTCTTT.